The clone carrying this T cell receptor beta chain was recorded only once. CDR1 is SNHLY, CDR2 FYNNEI, per germline. The V end was cut by 0 bases, the J end by 12 bases, with 12 bases between. This CDR3 contains 14 residues. The data were produced by immunoSEQ multiplex PCR, yet TCRdb's version contains in-frame clones alone and is incomplete. The table has about 180,000 clones, just over 90% seen once. These data are taken from a study of control samples from healthy donors and cancer patients. The specimen was blood. The chain couples TRBV2 to TRBJ1-6; the D is unclear. The clonotype originates from a man aged 25 to 40 in good health. In nucleotides, the CDR3 is TGTGCCAGCAGTGAAGCAGCCTGGCCTGGACCCCTCCACTTT. Its translation is CASSEAAWPGPLHF.